Given below is one T cell receptor (beta chain) in context. Other DNA sequences within the sample encode an identical CDR3. Sequencing used immunoSEQ multiplex PCR; TCRdb keeps in-frame clones, though not all of them. This sample has under 200,000 clones, with about 87% found just once. There are 14 residues in the CDR3. Per germline, CDR1 SNHLY and CDR2 FYNNEI. Trimming cost V 4 bases and J 5 bases; bases outside gene matches: 6. Seattle's cohort entered during active infection and was followed longitudinally. This sample stems from a study of blood T cell repertoires in COVID-19. Study background: There were acute and convalescent COVID-19 samples, and they came from the United States, Italy and Spain. The cDNA or gDNA used as material had been derived from T cells, B-cell-depleted T cells, or PBMCs.

J is TRBJ1-1 and V is TRBV2; 8 bases line up with TRBD1. This TCR was sampled from a man aged 60 to 69 with COVID-19, enrolled during active disease. The sample was peripheral blood. This chain's CDR3 is CASSADRVGTEAFF. CDR3 bases: TGTGCCAGCAGTGCGGACAGGGTCGGGACTGAAGCTTTCTTT. Using reference TRBV2 and TRBJ1-1 for the parts outside the CDR3, the full variable domain is EPEVTQTPSHQVTQMGQEVILRCVPISNHLYFYWYRQILGQKVEFLVSFYNNEISEKSEIFDDQFSVERPDGSNFTLKIRSTKLEDSAMYFCASSADRVGTEAFFGQGTRLTVV.